This T cell receptor beta chain was sequenced for a study of blood T cell repertoires in COVID-19. Study-wide context: The origin of the acute and convalescent COVID-19 samples was the United States, Italy and Spain. The analysed material was cDNA or gDNA that came from T cells, B-cell-depleted T cells, or PBMCs.

Sequencing used immunoSEQ multiplex PCR; TCRdb keeps in-frame clones, though not all of them. The sample shows around 250,000 clones, approximately 82% of them seen only once. Categorization into cohorts depended on clinical history that participants reported. The CDR3 covers 16 residues. The J gene is TRBJ2-2, the V gene TRBV21-1; the table calls TRBD1, which could not be checked here. TRBV21-1 is noted as a pseudogene. What was sequenced was PBMCs or T cells enriched from blood (not recorded which). The receptor was derived from a man aged 40-50 years who had recovered from COVID-19. The CDR3 region has the DNA TGTGCCAGCAGCCACCGGGACAGCATCGAATCCGGGGAGCTGTTTTTT. This gives the protein CASSHRDSIESGELFF.